What follows are 24 T cell receptor beta chains derived from one specimen sequenced in a study of technical replicates of blood from a few donors. Sequenced by immunoSEQ multiplex PCR; TCRdb stores in-frame clones only, minus some. The sample includes about 70,000 clones, under 99% seen only once; the top ten take approximately 0.2%. The sample consisted of T cells isolated from PBMCs. The receptors come from a human donor in good health.

This rearrangement joins TRBV7-7 to TRBJ2-5; tentatively, D is TRBD1 (5 bases). The V and J ends lost 5 bases and 2 bases respectively, with 9 bases between them. Per germline, CDR1 SSHAT and CDR2 FNYEAQ (reference sequence). The CDR3 length is 13 residues. CDR3 in amino acids: CASSPRQQETQYF. The CDR3 region has the DNA TGTGCCAGCAGCCCACGACAGCAAGAGACCCAGTACTTC.

The V and J genes are TRBV6-1 and TRBJ2-7; D gene unclear. Germline CDR1 reads MNHNS; CDR2 reads SASEGT. With 10 bases removed from V and 0 bases from J, the gap between germline ends came to 16 bases. There are 14 residues in the CDR3. CDR3 in DNA: TGTGCCACCTCAGGCCGGCCCAGCTCCTACGAGCAGTACTTC. Translation: CATSGRPSSYEQYF.

CDR3 amino acids: CASSDSGDWEEKLFF. As DNA, the CDR3 is TGTGCCAGCAGCGACAGTGGGGACTGGGAGGAAAAACTGTTTTTT. The rearrangement joins TRBV7-9 to TRBJ1-4; TRBD1 might be the D (5 bases). Germline V gene sequence: CDR1 SEHNR, CDR2 FQNEAQ (reference sequence). CDR3 length: 15 amino acids. Trimming removed 5 bases from V and 8 bases from J, with 18 bases in between.

The chain couples TRBV2 to TRBJ1-1, with 9 bases identical to TRBD1. V trimming: 4 bases; J trimming: 4 bases; junction bases outside the gene matches: 4. The CDR3 is 14 amino acids. Germline CDR1 is SNHLY and CDR2 is FYNNEI. The CDR3, as DNA: TGTGCCAGCAGTGTGGGACAGGGTAGCACTGAAGCTTTCTTT. This gives the protein CASSVGQGSTEAFF.

The chain carries TRBV5-1 and TRBJ2-1, with 7 bases matching TRBD2. V gave up 2 bases and J gave up 7 bases; unmatched junction bases: 6. The CDR3 runs 14 residues. In germline, CDR1 is SGHRS, CDR2 YFSETQ. The CDR3 loop reads CASSLVVGGNEQFF. CDR3 nucleotides: TGCGCCAGCAGCTTAGTTGTGGGGGGGAATGAGCAGTTCTTC.

The chain carries TRBV5-1 and TRBJ1-1; 8 nucleotides match TRBD1. Germline trimming cut 5 bases from V and 4 bases from J; bases unmatched to any gene: 10. The CDR3 spans 15 residues. CDR1 is SGHRS, CDR2 YFSETQ, per germline. The CDR3 protein is CASSIERQGSTEAFF. The CDR3 DNA reads TGCGCCAGCAGTATAGAAAGACAGGGGAGCACTGAAGCTTTCTTT.

This chain uses TRBV19 with TRBJ1-5; the match to TRBD1 covers 7 bases. J lost 4 bases, V lost 7 bases, and 16 bases had no gene match. Germline assignment: CDR1 LNHDA and CDR2 SQIVND (reference sequence). The CDR3 length is 17 residues. The CDR3 DNA reads as TGTGCCAGTAACCTAATTTCTCGGACAGGCGAGAATCAGCCCCAGCATTTT. Translated, it gives CASNLISRTGENQPQHF.

The rearrangement links TRBV9 to TRBJ2-3, with a weak D call TRBD2 (5 bases). V shed 2 bases and J shed 2 bases, with 9 bases lying between them. The CDR3 runs 14 residues. Germline-derived CDR1 and CDR2 are SGDLS and YYNGEE. CDR3 protein: CASSVRVLTDTQYF. CDR3 DNA: TGTGCCAGCAGCGTGAGGGTCCTCACAGATACGCAGTATTTT.

The chain employs TRBV19 and TRBJ1-1; no clear D. With 6 bases removed from V and 0 bases from J, the gap between germline ends came to 14 bases. CDR3 length equals 15 residues. The germline V gene encodes CDR1 LNHDA and CDR2 SQIVND (reference sequence). The CDR3 is CASSPGVLLNTEAFF. The CDR3 nucleotides are TGTGCCAGTAGCCCCGGGGTCCTTTTGAACACTGAAGCTTTCTTT.

The sample holds one count of this clone. The V call is TRBV5-8, the J call TRBJ1-2; a weak D match, TRBD1 (6 bases). The CDR3 loop spans 15 amino acids. V lost 3 bases to trimming and J lost 6 bases, with 18 bases between them. In germline, CDR1 is SGHTS, CDR2 YDEGEE. The CDR3 reads CASSYGTGPGHGYTF. As DNA, the CDR3 is TGTGCCAGCAGCTATGGAACAGGGCCGGGACATGGCTACACCTTC.

V and J are TRBV11-2 and TRBJ2-5; possibly TRBD2 for D (6 bases). Trimming pared 5 bases from V and 1 base from J, leaving 20 bases between. The CDR3 contains 17 residues. Germline V CDR1 and CDR2: SGHAT, FQNNGV. The CDR3 loop is CASSGGSSGRFQETQYF. DNA of the CDR3: TGTGCCAGCAGCGGAGGGAGCTCAGGTCGGTTCCAAGAGACCCAGTACTTC.

CDR3 nucleotide sequence: TGTGCCAGCAGGTTCCGAGGTGAAGCTTTCTTT. Protein sequence: CASRFRGEAFF. This rearrangement joins TRBV28 to TRBJ1-1, with D unresolved. The CDR3 sequence is 11 residues long. The V and J ends lost 6 bases and 7 bases respectively, with 9 bases between them. Germline V lookup: CDR1 MDHEN, CDR2 SYDVKM.

The V call is TRBV28, the J call TRBJ1-2; D not certain. Per the germline V gene, CDR1 is MDHEN and CDR2 is SYDVKM. The CDR3 is made up of 10 amino acids. Trimming cost V 5 bases and J 8 bases, with 6 bases left between them. CDR3 in amino acids: CASSESGYTF. In DNA, the CDR3 is TGTGCCAGCAGTGAGAGCGGCTACACCTTC.

The J gene is TRBJ1-1, the V gene TRBV5-1; a possible D gene is TRBD1 (5 bases). The CDR3 length is 12 residues. Per the germline V gene, CDR1 is SGHRS and CDR2 is YFSETQ. The V end lost 4 bases, the J end lost 6 bases, and 10 bases lay between the germline ends. The CDR3 DNA reads as TGCGCCAGCAGCCTATTAGGGGCTGAAGCTTTCTTT. Amino acids: CASSLLGAEAFF.

The chain employs TRBV4-2 and TRBJ2-1; D possibly corresponds to TRBD2 (6 bases). This CDR3 contains 20 residues. Germline CDR1 reads LGHNA; CDR2 reads YNFKEQ. Deletions cut 3 bases from V and 0 bases from J, with 24 bases between. CDR3 in amino acids: CASSQKPGLNTPSSYNEQFF. The CDR3, as DNA: TGTGCCAGCAGCCAGAAACCGGGACTTAACACGCCTAGCTCCTACAATGAGCAGTTCTTC.

This chain connects TRBV18 to TRBJ2-7; D not certain. Germline V gene sequence: CDR1 KGHSH, CDR2 LQKENI. Between the trimmed V and J ends, which lost 2 bases and 6 bases, there was a span of 11 bases. The CDR3 is made up of 13 amino acids. As DNA, the CDR3 is TGTGCCAGCTCACCAGATAGAACTACCGAGCAGTACTTC. Encoded protein: CASSPDRTTEQYF.

V gene TRBV29-1 combines with J gene TRBJ1-1, with D possibly TRBD1 on 6 matching bases. This CDR3 has 12 amino acids. V shed 4 bases and J shed 5 bases, with 11 bases lying between them. Per the germline V gene, CDR1 is SQVTM and CDR2 is ANQGSEA. The CDR3 bases are TGCAGCGTTGGAGGGGGGGGAACTGAAGCTTTCTTT. This sequence encodes CSVGGGGTEAFF.

For the CDR3, the DNA is TGTGCCAGCAGCCTAGTATACCTAGCGGTGAGCTACAATGAGCAGTTCTTC. It codes for CASSLVYLAVSYNEQFF. The chain recombines TRBV7-8 with TRBJ2-1, with TRBD2 identical over 7 bases. Germline CDR1 SGHVS, CDR2 FQNEAQ. The CDR3 covers 17 residues. V dropped 5 bases and J dropped 3; count of bases not matched to a gene: 13.

The gene calls are TRBV19 and TRBJ1-5, with 10 bases aligning to TRBD1. V gave up 0 bases and J gave up 7 bases; unmatched junction bases: 3. Per germline, CDR1 LNHDA and CDR2 SQIVND (reference sequence). The CDR3 is 15 amino acids. The CDR3 DNA sequence: TGTGCCAGTAGTATAGATCAGGACAGGGGGCAGCCCCAGCATTTT. This sequence encodes CASSIDQDRGQPQHF.

V gene TRBV5-1 combines with J gene TRBJ2-3, with 10 bases aligning to TRBD2. The CDR3 has 16 amino acids. Unmatched junction bases numbered 6, after V lost 4 bases and J lost 1 base. The germline gives CDR1 SGHRS, CDR2 YFSETQ. Written as DNA, the CDR3 is TGCGCCAGCAGCCTAGCCGGGACTAGCGGCACAGATACGCAGTATTTT. Protein sequence: CASSLAGTSGTDTQYF.

This clone was seen only once. The chain is built from TRBV7-2 and TRBJ2-1; D unclear. The CDR3 consists of 13 residues. V lost 3 bases to trimming and J lost 10 bases, with 13 bases between them. CDR1 is SGHTA and CDR2 is FQGNSA in the germline V gene. DNA for the CDR3: TGTGCCAGCAGCTTGGCTGGTACAGACGAGCAGTTCTTC. Residues: CASSLAGTDEQFF. Full variable domain (remainder filled in from reference TRBV7-2 and TRBJ2-1): GAGVSQSPSNKVTEKGKDVELRCDPISGHTALYWYRQSLGQGLEFLIYFQGNSAPDKSGLPSDRFSAERTGGSVSTLTIQRTQQEDSAVYLCASSLAGTDEQFFGPGTRLTVL.

This chain connects TRBV28 to TRBJ2-1; 9 positions match TRBD2. V gave up 2 bases and J gave up 7 bases; unmatched junction bases: 15. The CDR3 loop spans 18 amino acids. In germline, CDR1 is MDHEN, CDR2 SYDVKM. This chain's CDR3 is CASSLPRLSSGVFNEQFF. Here the CDR3 DNA reads TGTGCCAGCAGTTTACCCCGCCTTTCTAGCGGGGTTTTTAATGAGCAGTTCTTC.

The chain couples TRBV30 to TRBJ2-1; the D gene is possibly TRBD2 (5 bases). The CDR3 is 12 amino acids. The V gene lost 2 bases and the J gene lost 8 bases, with 10 bases spanning the gap. Germline CDR1 is GTSNPN and CDR2 is SVGIG (reference sequence). The CDR3 loop is CAWSLLDDEQFF. The CDR3 DNA reads TGTGCCTGGAGTCTACTAGACGATGAGCAGTTCTTC. The whole variable domain, filled in from reference TRBV30 and TRBJ2-1, reads SQTIHQWPATLVQPVGSPLSLECTVEGTSNPNLYWYRQAAGRGLQLLFYSVGIGQISSEVPQNLSASRPQDRQFILSSKKLLLSDSGFYLCAWSLLDDEQFFGPGTRLTVL.

This chain uses TRBV5-1 with TRBJ2-3, with D unclear. V was pared by 0 bases and J by 2 bases, with 13 bases between. In germline, CDR1 is SGHRS, CDR2 YFSETQ. This CDR3 region has 16 residues. Here the CDR3 DNA reads TGCGCCAGCAGCTTGGTCCGGAGCGTAAACACAGATACGCAGTATTTT. It translates to CASSLVRSVNTDTQYF.